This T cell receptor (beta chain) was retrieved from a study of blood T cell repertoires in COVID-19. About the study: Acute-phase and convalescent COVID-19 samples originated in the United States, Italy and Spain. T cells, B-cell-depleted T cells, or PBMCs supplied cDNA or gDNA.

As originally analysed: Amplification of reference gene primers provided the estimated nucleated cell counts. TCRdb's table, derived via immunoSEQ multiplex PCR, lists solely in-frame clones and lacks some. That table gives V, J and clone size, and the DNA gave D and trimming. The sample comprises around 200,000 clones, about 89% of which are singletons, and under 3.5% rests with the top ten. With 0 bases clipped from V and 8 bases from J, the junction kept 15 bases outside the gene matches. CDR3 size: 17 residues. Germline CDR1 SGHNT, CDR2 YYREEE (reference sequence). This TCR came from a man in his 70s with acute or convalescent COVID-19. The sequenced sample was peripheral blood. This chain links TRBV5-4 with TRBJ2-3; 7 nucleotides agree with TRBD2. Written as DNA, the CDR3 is TGTGCCAGCAGCTTGGAGCTAACCACAGCGGGGCAAACTACGCAGTATTTT. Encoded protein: CASSLELTTAGQTTQYF.